These 22 T cell receptor delta chains were all obtained from the same sample, sequenced in a study of gammadelta T cells in human blood. TCRdb reanalysed the RT-PCR reads via CATT. The sample yields 750 to 950 delta-chain clones, 52% seen once. The specimen sequenced was Vgamma9Vdelta2 gamma-delta T cells from cord blood. These receptors all come from a newborn.

About this clone itself: The TCRdb protein comes from a much larger clone and disagrees with this DNA's translation at residue 13, likely due to a read error; the protein given here is derived from the DNA. V gene TRDV2 combines with J gene TRDJ2; 12 bases are shared with TRDD3. Germline CDR1 is GEAIGNYY and CDR2 is EKD. The CDR3 is 16 amino acids. CDR3 DNA sequence: TGTGCCTGTGACATACTGGGGGATACTTTGACAGCACGACTCTTCTTT. Encoded protein: CACDILGDTLTARLFF.

Notes on this clone: It is likely a read error: a sequence one base away is far more abundant. The chain carries TRDV2 and TRDJ2; a possible D gene is TRDD3 (5 bases). The V and J ends lost 3 bases and 5 bases respectively, with 9 bases between them. The CDR3 loop spans 13 amino acids. The germline gives CDR1 GEAIGNYY, CDR2 EKD. The CDR3 DNA follows: TGTGCCTGTGACTCCTGGGATACAGCACAACTCTTCTTT. Its translation: CACDSWDTAQLFF.

On this clone itself: This likely came from a read error, as a far larger clone is one base away. The chain joins TRDV2 to TRDJ3, with D unclear. Germline V gives CDR1 GEAIGNYY, CDR2 EKD. Trimming stripped 0 bases from V and 0 bases from J, with 11 bases between. This CDR3 spans 18 amino acids. CDR3 DNA: TGTGCCTGTGACACCAAGGGGTCCAGCTCCTGGGACACCCGACAGATGTTTTTC. Translation: CACDTKGSSSWDTRQMFF.

In its sample, this clone ranks as large. This chain uses TRDV2 with TRDJ3, with TRDD3 matching 13 bases. V dropped 0 bases and J dropped 1; count of bases not matched to a gene: 2. The CDR3 consists of 19 residues. CDR1 GEAIGNYY and CDR2 EKD come from the germline V gene. CDR3 nucleotide sequence: TGTGCCTGTGACACCACTGGGGGATACGTATCCTGGGACACCCGACAGATGTTTTTC. Translating it yields CACDTTGGYVSWDTRQMFF.

A remark on this clone: The TCRdb record carries a much larger clone's protein, which differs from this DNA's translation at residue 3; a read error is the likely cause, and the protein listed here is the DNA translation. The genes are TRDV2 and TRDJ2; 11 nucleotides agree with TRDD3. CDR3 length equals 16 residues. J lost 0 bases, V lost 9 bases, and 8 bases had no gene match. The germline V gene encodes CDR1 GEAIGNYY and CDR2 EKD. The CDR3 DNA sequence: TGTGCCGGTGTCGTACTGGGGGATACTTTGACAGCACAACTCTTCTTT. Its translation: CAGVVLGDTLTAQLFF.

This clone was counted between two and nine times. V and J are TRDV2 and TRDJ1, with 8 bases aligning to TRDD3. There are 14 residues in the CDR3. The germline V gene has CDR1 GEAIGNYY and CDR2 EKD. V lost 9 bases to trimming and J lost 4 bases; unmatched junction nucleotides: 12. The CDR3 spells CARSYWGPHDKLIF. The CDR3 coding sequence is TGTGCCCGTTCTTACTGGGGGCCCCACGATAAACTCATCTTT.

V gene TRDV2 combines with J gene TRDJ3; 13 nucleotides agree with TRDD3. CDR3 size: 21 residues. The germline V gene has CDR1 GEAIGNYY and CDR2 EKD. V was clipped by 0 bases and J by 3 bases; unmatched bases: 10. Here the CDR3 DNA reads TGTGCCTGTGACACCGTCTTTACTGGGGGATACGAGAACTGGGACACCCGACAGATGTTTTTC. It yields the protein CACDTVFTGGYENWDTRQMFF.

The table lists this clone with a few counts. A far larger clone is just one base off, so this is likely a read error. At the DNA level, this CDR3 is encoded by other sequences in the same sample as well. The chain recombines TRDV2 with TRDJ1, with D possibly being TRDD3 (5 bases). The germline V gene has CDR1 GEAIGNYY and CDR2 EKD. The CDR3 covers 12 residues. V shed 1 base and J shed 7 bases, with 9 bases lying between them. This chain's CDR3 is CACDTATGKLIF. CDR3 DNA: TGTGCCTGTGACACTGCGACTGGTAAACTCATCTTT.

The assigned J gene is TRDJ1, but the V gene is uncalled; TRDD3, the table's D call, was not compared with the DNA. This CDR3 comprises 14 residues. The CDR3 sequence is CARSNWGPHDKLIF. The CDR3 DNA follows: TGTGCCCGTTCTAACTGGGGGCCCCACGATAAACTCATCTTT.

The sample holds one count of this clone. Given a far larger clone just one base away, this is likely a sequencing read error. The sample holds other DNA sequences that translate to the same CDR3. This sequence joins TRDV2 and TRDJ1; 7 bases map to TRDD3. CDR3 length: 16 residues. CDR1 is GEAIGNYY and CDR2 is EKD in the germline V gene. The CDR3, as DNA: TGTGCTTGTGACACTGGTATCTGGGGGGCAGACGATAAACTCATCTTT. Translated: CACDTGIWGADDKLIF.

Points on this clone: A far larger clone is off by one base, so a read error is likely. The chain joins TRDV2 to TRDJ1, with 10 bases matching TRDD3. Germline trimming cut 2 bases from V and 1 base from J; bases unmatched to any gene: 15. CDR3 length equals 19 residues. From germline, CDR1 is GEAIGNYY and CDR2 EKD. The CDR3 nucleotides read TGTGCCTGTGACATCCTCGTACTGGGGGGATACGGGGGCACCGATAAACTCATCTTT. Amino acids: CACDILVLGGYGGTDKLIF.

On this clone: A far larger clone lies a single base away; this is likely a read error. This chain uses TRDV2 with TRDJ1; TRDD3 aligns across 9 bases. V gave up 3 bases and J gave up 4 bases; unmatched junction bases: 14. Germline CDR1 reads GEAIGNYY; CDR2 reads EKD. This CDR3 is 17 amino acids long. The CDR3 protein is CACDHLLGETPGDKLIF. The CDR3 region has the DNA TGTGCCTGTGACCACTTACTGGGGGAGACGCCTGGCGATAAACTCATCTTT.

A single count supports this clone. For this DNA, TCRdb reports the protein of a much larger clone, which diverges at residue 3, most likely from a read error; the protein presented here is translated directly from the DNA. This chain connects TRDV2 to TRDJ1; 8 bases line up with TRDD3. Germline V CDR1 and CDR2: GEAIGNYY, EKD. The CDR3 is 16 residues long. Trimming cost V 9 bases and J 4 bases; bases outside gene matches: 18. In DNA form, the CDR3 reads TGTGCCCGTGCCCGTTCTTACTGGGGGCCCCACGATAAACTCATCTTT. Translated: CARARSYWGPHDKLIF.

Judged by abundance, this clone is large. This sequence joins TRDV2 and TRDJ2, with 11 positions matching TRDD3. V gave up 0 bases and J gave up 3 bases; unmatched junction bases: 2. CDR1 and CDR2 (germline): GEAIGNYY, EKD. This CDR3 spans 16 amino acids. The CDR3 DNA is TGTGCCTGTGACACCTGGGGGATACGCGTGACAGCACAACTCTTCTTT. This sequence encodes CACDTWGIRVTAQLFF.

In its sample, this clone is large (0.1 to 1%). The gene calls are TRDV2 and TRDJ3; 7 bases match TRDD3. Trimming at V came to 1 base and at J to 0 bases, leaving 20 bases not matched to a gene. CDR1 is GEAIGNYY and CDR2 is EKD in the germline V gene. The CDR3 is made up of 23 amino acids. CDR3 nucleotides: TGTGCCTGTGACACTCTCCCCGTCATACTGACTGGGGACAGCTCCTGGGACACCCGACAGATGTTTTTC. It translates to CACDTLPVILTGDSSWDTRQMFF.

This clone was detected only a few times. For this DNA, TCRdb reports the protein of a much larger clone, which diverges at residue 5, most likely from a read error; the protein presented here is translated directly from the DNA. The chain carries TRDV2 and TRDJ3; D is unclear. CDR1 is GEAIGNYY, CDR2 EKD, per germline. V was pared by 3 bases and J by 1 base, with 6 bases between. The CDR3 has 15 amino acids. The CDR3 coding sequence is TGTGCCTGTGACTGGCGGTCCTGGGACACCCGACAGATGTTTTTC. Protein: CACDWRSWDTRQMFF.

Details on this clone: This likely traces to a read error, being one base from a far larger clone. This chain joins TRDV2 and TRDJ3; D remains ambiguous. V was cut by 3 bases and J by 2 bases, with 16 bases left in between. This CDR3 region has 18 residues. The germline gives CDR1 GEAIGNYY, CDR2 EKD. The CDR3 sequence: CACDPTTRLTWDTRQMFF. The CDR3 coding sequence is TGTGCCTGTGACCCGACCACGCGACTGACCTGGGACACCCGACAGATGTTTTTC.

This clone is classed as medium-sized. The chain recombines TRDV2 with TRDJ1; 7 bases line up with TRDD3. CDR1 is GEAIGNYY and CDR2 is EKD in the germline V gene. Trimming took 0 bases from V and 3 from J; bases not matched to a gene: 0. The CDR3 is 13 amino acids. The CDR3 DNA follows: TGTGCCTGTGACACCGGGGGATCCGATAAACTCATCTTT. Translating gives CACDTGGSDKLIF.

The chain uses TRDV2 and TRDJ3; TRDD3 matches 8 bases. This CDR3 has 20 amino acids. Unmatched junction bases numbered 10, after V lost 0 bases and J lost 1 base. Germline V gene lookup returns CDR1 GEAIGNYY and CDR2 EKD. Here the CDR3 reads CACDTGVLGVLSWDTRQMFF. Here the CDR3 DNA reads TGTGCCTGTGACACCGGAGTACTGGGGGTCCTATCCTGGGACACCCGACAGATGTTTTTC.

This clone qualifies as large. V is TRDV2 and J is TRDJ1; TRDD3 matches at 10 bases. CDR3 length equals 22 residues. Germline V gives CDR1 GEAIGNYY, CDR2 EKD. The V gene end was trimmed by 3 bases and the J gene end by 0 bases; junction bases not matched to a gene: 24. CDR3 residues: CACDPGAPRTGGSGFYTDKLIF. For the CDR3, the DNA is TGTGCCTGTGACCCCGGGGCCCCCCGTACTGGGGGATCAGGGTTCTACACCGATAAACTCATCTTT.

This clone is classed as medium-sized. The chain carries TRDV2 and TRDJ3, with TRDD3 identical over 10 bases. The CDR3 totals 21 residues. V lost 3 bases and J lost 0; bases outside the gene matches: 13. In germline, CDR1 is GEAIGNYY, CDR2 EKD. The CDR3 here is CACDPLYWGMGSSWDTRQMFF. The CDR3 nucleotides read TGTGCCTGTGACCCCCTATACTGGGGGATGGGTAGCTCCTGGGACACCCGACAGATGTTTTTC.

On this clone: This probably arose from a read error, given a far larger clone one base away. The chain uses TRDV2 and TRDJ3, with TRDD3 identical over 10 bases. The CDR3 covers 20 residues. The V gene's germline CDR1 is GEAIGNYY and CDR2 EKD. CDR3 amino acids: CARDTVGDTGAPWDTRQMFF. The CDR3 DNA reads TGTGCCCGTGACACCGTGGGGGATACAGGGGCCCCCTGGGACACCCGACAGATGTTTTTC.